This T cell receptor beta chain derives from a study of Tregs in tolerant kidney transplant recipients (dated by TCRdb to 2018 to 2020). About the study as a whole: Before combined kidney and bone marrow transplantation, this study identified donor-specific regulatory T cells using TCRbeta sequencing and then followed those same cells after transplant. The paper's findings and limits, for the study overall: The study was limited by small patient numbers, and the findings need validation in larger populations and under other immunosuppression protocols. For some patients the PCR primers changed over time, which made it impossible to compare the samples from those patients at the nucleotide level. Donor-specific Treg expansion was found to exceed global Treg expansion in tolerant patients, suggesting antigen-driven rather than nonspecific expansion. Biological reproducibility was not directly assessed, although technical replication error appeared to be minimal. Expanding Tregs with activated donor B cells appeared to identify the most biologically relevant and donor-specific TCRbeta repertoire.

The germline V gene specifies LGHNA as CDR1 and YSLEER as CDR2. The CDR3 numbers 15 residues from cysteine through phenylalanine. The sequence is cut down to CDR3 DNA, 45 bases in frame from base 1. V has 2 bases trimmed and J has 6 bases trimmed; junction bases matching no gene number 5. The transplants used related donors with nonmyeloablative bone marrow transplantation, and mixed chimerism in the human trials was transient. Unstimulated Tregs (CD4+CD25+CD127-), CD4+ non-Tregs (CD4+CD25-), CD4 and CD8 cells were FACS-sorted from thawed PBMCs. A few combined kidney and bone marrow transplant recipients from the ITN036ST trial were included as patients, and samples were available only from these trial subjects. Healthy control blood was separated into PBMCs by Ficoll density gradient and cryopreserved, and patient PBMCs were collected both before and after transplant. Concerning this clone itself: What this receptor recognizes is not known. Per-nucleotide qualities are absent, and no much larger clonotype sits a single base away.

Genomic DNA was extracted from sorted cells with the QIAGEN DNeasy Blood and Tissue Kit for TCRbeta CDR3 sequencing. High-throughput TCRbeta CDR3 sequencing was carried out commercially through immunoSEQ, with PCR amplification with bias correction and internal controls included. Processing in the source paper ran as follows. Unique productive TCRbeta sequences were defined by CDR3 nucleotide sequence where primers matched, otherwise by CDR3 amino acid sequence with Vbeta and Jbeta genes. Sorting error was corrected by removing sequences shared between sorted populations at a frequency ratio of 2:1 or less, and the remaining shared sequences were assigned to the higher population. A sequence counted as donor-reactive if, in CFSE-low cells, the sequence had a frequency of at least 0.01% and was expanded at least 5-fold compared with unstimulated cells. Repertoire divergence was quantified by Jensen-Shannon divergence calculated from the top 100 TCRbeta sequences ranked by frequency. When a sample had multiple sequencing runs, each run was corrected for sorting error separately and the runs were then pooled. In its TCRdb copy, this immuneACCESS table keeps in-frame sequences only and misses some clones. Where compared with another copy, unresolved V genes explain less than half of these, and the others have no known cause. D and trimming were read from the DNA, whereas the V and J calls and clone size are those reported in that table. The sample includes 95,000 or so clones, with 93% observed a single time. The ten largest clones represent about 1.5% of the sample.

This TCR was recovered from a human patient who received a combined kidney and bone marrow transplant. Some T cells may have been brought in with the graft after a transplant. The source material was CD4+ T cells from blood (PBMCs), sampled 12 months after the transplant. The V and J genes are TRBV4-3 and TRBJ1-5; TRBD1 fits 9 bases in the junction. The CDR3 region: CASSQNRGQGQPQHF. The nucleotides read TGCGCCAGCAGCCAAAACAGGGGGCAAGGTCAGCCCCAGCATTTT.